This T cell receptor beta chain originates from a study of blood T cell repertoires in COVID-19 (TCRdb year 2020). Study-level background: Collaborator samples came from the United States, Italy and Spain and covered acute and convalescent phases of COVID-19. A freely available public database, intended as a resource for researchers studying the immune response to SARS-CoV-2, is where the repertoires were released. The samples were drawn from the first 160 participants of the ongoing ImmuneRACE study and from 1,254 subjects provided by 6 global collaborators. Where available, HLA class I and class II types were taken from metadata supplied by the sample provider and were not determined by assay-based typing. The prospective study material was composed of cDNA or gDNA derived from T cells, B-cell-depleted T cells, or PBMCs. Deeply sampled blood TCRbeta repertoires from subjects exposed to, actively infected with, or recovered from COVID-19 were included in the dataset. Sample metadata almost always included a de-identified subject ID, COVID-19 status, age in years and sex.

Each collaborating institution followed its own protocols to collect whole blood in K2EDTA tubes. For TCRbeta analysis, collaborators shipped samples in one of three forms: frozen whole blood, isolated PBMCs, or DNA extracted from either of those sample types. The paper's findings and limits, for the study overall: Clinical and demographic metadata were provided uncurated, with the amount varying by source and participant.

TCRbeta CDR3 regions were amplified from genomic DNA using the immunoSEQ Assay, a bias-controlled multiplex PCR. The source study handled its data this way. Nucleated cell counts per sample were estimated from amplification of reference gene primers within the assay. Sequence reads were collapsed and filtered to measure the absolute abundance of every unique TCRbeta CDR3 rearrangement. Productive Simpson clonality was computed per sample as the square root of Simpson's diversity index over productive rearrangements. The clones in this table, taken by TCRdb from immuneACCESS, are in-frame only. Not every clone is retained; where verified, under half of the shortfall comes from an unresolved V gene, and the cause of the rest is unknown. V and J calls and clone size are as listed in that table; D and trimming were resolved from the DNA. In this sample the table shows 150,000 to 200,000 clones, about 80% of which occur a single time. 22% of the sample goes to the ten largest clones.

Taken from the germline V gene (reference sequence), the CDR1 and CDR2 loops are LGHDT and YNNKEL. V was cut back by 5 bases and J by 4 bases, leaving a gap of 9 bases between them. The CDR3, from cysteine to phenylalanine, totals 12 residues. Only the CDR3 portion is preserved as DNA: 36 bases, with reading frame beginning at the first base. Of note for this clone: Its antigen is unknown. Per-base quality was not reported, and no clone a single base away is much larger than it.

This sequence was found in a woman older than 75 with acute or convalescent COVID-19. Sequenced: peripheral blood. The chain uses TRBV3-1 (or the pseudogene TRBV3-2) and TRBJ2-7; the D gene is possibly TRBD2, with 5 bases matching. The nucleotide sequence reads as follows: TGTGCCAGCAGCTTGAGCGGATACGAGCAGTACTTC. The encoded protein is CASSLSGYEQYF.